This entry describes one T cell receptor beta chain. J gave up 0 bases and V 6 bases, and 7 bases lay outside the gene matches. Germline V gene data show CDR1 as SGHRS and CDR2 as YFSETQ. There are 18 residues in the CDR3. Repertoires were generated with immunoSEQ multiplex PCR, while TCRdb's copy carries only in-frame clones and drops some. This sample has some 320,000 clones; over 75% occur once, and the top ten carry about 5.4%. The data are from a study of blood T cell repertoires in COVID-19. The sample taken for sequencing was PBMCs or T cells enriched from blood (not recorded which). This sequence originates from a woman in her 30s who had recovered from COVID-19. The chain carries TRBV5-1 and TRBJ2-1; 15 bases fit TRBD2. DNA of the CDR3: TGCGCCAGCAACGCCGGGACTAGCGGGGGGAGCTCCTACAATGAGCAGTTCTTC. Its translation: CASNAGTSGGSSYNEQFF.